Each of the 15 T cell receptor beta chains below was sequenced from the same sample in a study of cytomegalovirus exposure and HLA in healthy donors. This PCR relied on a set of 60 Vbeta primers and 13 Jbeta primers. Libraries were prepared by immunoSEQ multiplex PCR; TCRdb keeps only in-frame clonotypes and omits some of them. The sample has tens of thousands of clones. The sequencing sample was made of PBMCs. These receptor sequences come from a middle-aged man in good health and CMV-seronegative.

V usage is TRBV4-2 and J usage is TRBJ1-4, with D maybe TRBD1 (6 bases). The germline gives CDR1 LGHNA, CDR2 YNFKEQ. V was shortened by 3 bases and J by 5 bases, with 16 bases between the two germline ends. CDR3 size: 16 residues. For the CDR3, the DNA is TGTGCCAGCAGCCACCCCTCTAGAGGACAGAATGAAAAACTGTTTTTT. As protein: CASSHPSRGQNEKLFF.

The chain links TRBV27 to TRBJ1-1; D perhaps matches TRBD1 (6 bases). Germline lookup yields CDR1 MNHEY and CDR2 SMNVEV (reference sequence). The CDR3 is 16 amino acids. The V end lost 5 bases, the J end lost 1 base, and 17 bases lay between the germline ends. For the CDR3, the DNA is TGTGCCAGCAGTCGGCGACAGGAGATTCCGAACACTGAAGCTTTCTTT. It codes for CASSRRQEIPNTEAFF.

This chain connects TRBV19 to TRBJ1-2; 9 bases are a match to TRBD1. CDR1 is LNHDA, CDR2 SQIVND, per germline (reference sequence). Trimming cost V 4 bases and J 7 bases; bases outside gene matches: 4. The CDR3 consists of 13 residues. The chain's CDR3 is CASSSRDRAGYTF. The CDR3 DNA reads as TGTGCCAGTAGTAGCCGGGACAGGGCTGGCTACACCTTC.

This sequence joins TRBV4-2 and TRBJ2-2, with 9 bases identical to TRBD1. V lost 0 bases and J lost 9; bases outside the gene matches: 5. Germline-derived CDR1 and CDR2 are LGHNA and YNFKEQ. CDR3 size: 15 residues. This CDR3 reads CASSQEGQGRWELFF. The CDR3 region has the DNA TGTGCCAGCAGCCAAGAGGGACAGGGACGGTGGGAGCTGTTTTTT.

The chain employs TRBV6-4 and TRBJ2-3, with 8 bases aligning to TRBD2. Germline values: CDR1 MRHNA, CDR2 SNTAGT. Trimming removed 5 bases from V and 1 base from J; junction bases left unmatched: 8. The CDR3 extends over 16 amino acids. The CDR3 nucleotides are TGTGCCAGCAGTCCCGGGGGGGGTATGGGCACAGATACGCAGTATTTT. Its translation: CASSPGGGMGTDTQYF.

This chain joins TRBV27 and TRBJ1-1; the D is unclear. This CDR3 has 12 residues. Trimming removed 4 bases at V and 5 bases at J, with 8 bases between. Germline CDR1 and CDR2: MNHEY and SMNVEV (reference sequence). The CDR3 bases are TGTGCCAGCAGTTCACTCGGTACTGAAGCTTTCTTT. It translates to CASSSLGTEAFF.

The gene calls are TRBV18 and TRBJ2-7; D possibly corresponds to TRBD2 (6 bases). The V and J ends lost 3 bases and 0 bases respectively, with 9 bases between them. This CDR3 region has 14 residues. From germline, CDR1 is KGHSH and CDR2 LQKENI. CDR3 nucleotides: TGTGCCAGCTCACCCCGGCGGGACTCCTACGAGCAGTACTTC. This encodes CASSPRRDSYEQYF.

The chain combines TRBV7-8 with TRBJ1-5; 7 bases map to TRBD1. From germline, CDR1 is SGHVS and CDR2 FQNEAQ. V lost 5 bases to trimming and J lost 2 bases; unmatched junction nucleotides: 6. CDR3 length: 15 residues. CDR3 sequence: CASSTRTGGNQPQHF. The CDR3 coding sequence is TGTGCCAGCAGCACCCGGACAGGAGGCAATCAGCCCCAGCATTTT.

This chain uses TRBV6-5 with TRBJ1-2; possible D gene TRBD1, 5 bases. The CDR3 spans 13 residues. CDR1 and CDR2 from the germline V gene are MNHEY and SVGAGI. V was cut by 5 bases and J by 4 bases, with 11 bases left in between. The CDR3 here is CASSVGLSYGYTF. CDR3 in DNA: TGTGCCAGCAGTGTGGGACTTAGCTATGGCTACACCTTC.

The chain combines TRBV6-1 with TRBJ2-3; 8 bases fit TRBD2. Germline values: CDR1 MNHNS, CDR2 SASEGT. V gave up 1 base and J gave up 3 bases; unmatched junction bases: 6. This CDR3 is 16 amino acids long. The DNA for the CDR3 is TGTGCCAGCAGTGAAGGATCGGGGGGGTCGACAGATACGCAGTATTTT. This encodes CASSEGSGGSTDTQYF.

The chain couples TRBV5-6 to TRBJ2-4, with a weak D call TRBD2 (7 bases). The CDR3 has 15 amino acids. The V gene lost 4 bases and the J gene lost 1 base, with 12 bases spanning the gap. Germline V gene data show CDR1 as SGHDT and CDR2 as YYEEEE. The CDR3 protein is CASSRRGLAKNIQYF. As DNA, the CDR3 is TGTGCCAGCAGCCGGCGGGGGCTGGCCAAAAACATTCAGTACTTC.

This sequence joins TRBV10-3 and TRBJ1-2; perhaps TRBD1 as D (6 bases). This CDR3 contains 16 residues. The V end was cut by 3 bases, the J end by 0 bases, with 14 bases between. The V gene's germline CDR1 is ENHRY and CDR2 SYGVKD. The DNA of the CDR3 is TGTGCCATCAGTGACCTTGACAGGACCTCTAACTATGGCTACACCTTC. Its translation: CAISDLDRTSNYGYTF.

The chain carries TRBV2 and TRBJ1-1, with D perhaps TRBD1 (5 bases). The V and J ends lost 3 bases and 0 bases respectively, with 17 bases between them. Per the germline V gene, CDR1 is SNHLY and CDR2 is FYNNEI. This CDR3 is built from 17 residues. The CDR3 here is CASSDPAAGGVNTEAFF. CDR3 bases: TGTGCCAGCAGTGATCCCGCCGCCGGGGGTGTGAACACTGAAGCTTTCTTT.

The chain carries TRBV7-3 and TRBJ1-1, with D uncertain. V was clipped by 2 bases and J by 8 bases, with 12 bases between them. Germline loops: CDR1 SGHTA, CDR2 FQGTGA. The CDR3 extends over 13 amino acids. The CDR3: CASSLEGQKEAFF. As DNA, the CDR3 is TGTGCCAGCAGCTTAGAGGGCCAGAAAGAAGCTTTCTTT.

The chain links TRBV6-1 to TRBJ2-7, with D perhaps matching TRBD1 (5 bases). Germline V gene sequence: CDR1 MNHNS, CDR2 SASEGT. V was shortened by 8 bases and J by 3 bases, with 8 bases between the two germline ends. This CDR3 spans 11 amino acids. The CDR3 region has the DNA TGTGCCAGCGACAGAGACTACGAGCAGTACTTC. Residues: CASDRDYEQYF.